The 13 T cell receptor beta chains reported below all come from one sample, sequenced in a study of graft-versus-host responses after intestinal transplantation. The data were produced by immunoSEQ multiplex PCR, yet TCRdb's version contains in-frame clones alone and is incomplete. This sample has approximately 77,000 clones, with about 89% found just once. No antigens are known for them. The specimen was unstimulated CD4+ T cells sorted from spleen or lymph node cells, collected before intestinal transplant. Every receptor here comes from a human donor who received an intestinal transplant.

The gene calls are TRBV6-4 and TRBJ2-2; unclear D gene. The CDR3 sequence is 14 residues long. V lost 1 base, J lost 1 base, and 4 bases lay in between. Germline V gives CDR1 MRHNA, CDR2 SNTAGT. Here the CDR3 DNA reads TGTGCCAGCAGTGACTGGCTGAACACCGGGGAGCTGTTTTTT. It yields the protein CASSDWLNTGELFF.

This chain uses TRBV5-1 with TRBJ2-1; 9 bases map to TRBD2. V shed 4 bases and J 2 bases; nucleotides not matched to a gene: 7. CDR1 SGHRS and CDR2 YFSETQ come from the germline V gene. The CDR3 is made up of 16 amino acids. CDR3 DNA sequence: TGCGCCAGCAGCCCCGAGGCGGGAGGGGCCTACAATGAGCAGTTCTTC. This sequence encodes CASSPEAGGAYNEQFF.

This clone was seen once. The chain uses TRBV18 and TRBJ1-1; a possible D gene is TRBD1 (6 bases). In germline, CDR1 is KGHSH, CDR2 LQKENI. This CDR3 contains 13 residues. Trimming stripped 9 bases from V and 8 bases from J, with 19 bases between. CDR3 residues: CASHRGGVSEAFF. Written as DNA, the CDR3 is TGTGCCAGTCACCGAGGGGGTGTATCCGAAGCTTTCTTT.

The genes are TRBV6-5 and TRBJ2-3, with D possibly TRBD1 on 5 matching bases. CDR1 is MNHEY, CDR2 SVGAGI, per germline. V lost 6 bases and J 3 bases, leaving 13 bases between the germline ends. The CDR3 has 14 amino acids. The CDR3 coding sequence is TGTGCCAGCAGGATCTCATACAGGACAGATACGCAGTATTTT. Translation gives CASRISYRTDTQYF.

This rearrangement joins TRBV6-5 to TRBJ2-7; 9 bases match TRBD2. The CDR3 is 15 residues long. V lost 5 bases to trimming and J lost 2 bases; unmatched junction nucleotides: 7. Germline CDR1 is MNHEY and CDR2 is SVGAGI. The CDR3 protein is CASSRLADHPYEQYF. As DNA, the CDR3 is TGTGCCAGCAGTCGACTAGCGGACCATCCCTACGAGCAGTACTTC.

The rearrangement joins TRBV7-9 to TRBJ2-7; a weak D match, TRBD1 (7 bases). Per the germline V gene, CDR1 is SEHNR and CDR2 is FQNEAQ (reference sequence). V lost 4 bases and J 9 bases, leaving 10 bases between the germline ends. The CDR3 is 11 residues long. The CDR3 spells CASSSGDRQYF. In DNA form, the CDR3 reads TGTGCCAGCAGCTCGGGGGACAGGCAGTACTTC. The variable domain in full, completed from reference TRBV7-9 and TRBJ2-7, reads DTGVSQNPRHKITKRGQNVTFRCDPISEHNRLYWYRQTLGQGPEFLTYFQNEAQLEKSRLLSDRFSAERPKGSFSTLEIQRTEQGDSAMYLCASSSGDRQYFGPGTRLTVT.

This CDR3 reads CSVRTVNEKLFF. The CDR3 DNA is TGCAGCGTTAGGACAGTAAATGAAAAACTGTTTTTT. The gene calls are TRBV29-1 and TRBJ1-4; tentative D call: TRBD1 (6 bases). Germline lookup yields CDR1 SQVTM and CDR2 ANQGSEA. The V end was cut by 5 bases, the J end by 5 bases, with 9 bases between. The CDR3 has 12 amino acids.

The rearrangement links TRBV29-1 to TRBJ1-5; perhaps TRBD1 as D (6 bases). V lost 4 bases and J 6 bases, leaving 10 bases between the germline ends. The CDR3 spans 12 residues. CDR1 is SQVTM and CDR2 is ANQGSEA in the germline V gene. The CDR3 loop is CSVGDNGQPQHF. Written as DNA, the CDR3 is TGCAGCGTTGGGGACAACGGTCAGCCCCAGCATTTT.

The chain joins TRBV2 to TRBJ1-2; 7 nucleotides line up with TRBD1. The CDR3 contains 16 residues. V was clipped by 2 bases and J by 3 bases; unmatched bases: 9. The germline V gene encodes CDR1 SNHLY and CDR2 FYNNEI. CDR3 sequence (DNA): TGTGCCAGCAGTGAACTCTGGGGCAGGGGGGACTATGGCTACACCTTC. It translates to CASSELWGRGDYGYTF. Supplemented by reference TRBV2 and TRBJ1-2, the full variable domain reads EPEVTQTPSHQVTQMGQEVILRCVPISNHLYFYWYRQILGQKVEFLVSFYNNEISEKSEIFDDQFSVERPDGSNFTLKIRSTKLEDSAMYFCASSELWGRGDYGYTFGSGTRLTVV.

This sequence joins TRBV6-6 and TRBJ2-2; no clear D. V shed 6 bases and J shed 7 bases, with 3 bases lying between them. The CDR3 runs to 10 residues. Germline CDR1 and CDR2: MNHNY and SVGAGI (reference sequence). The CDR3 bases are TGTGCCAGCAGCCACGGGGAGCTGTTTTTT. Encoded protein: CASSHGELFF.

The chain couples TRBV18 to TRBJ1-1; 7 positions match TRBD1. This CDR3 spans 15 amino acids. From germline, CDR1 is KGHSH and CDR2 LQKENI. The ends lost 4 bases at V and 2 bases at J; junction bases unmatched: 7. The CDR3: CASSLPGTANTEAFF. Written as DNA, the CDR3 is TGTGCCAGCTCACTCCCCGGGACAGCTAACACTGAAGCTTTCTTT. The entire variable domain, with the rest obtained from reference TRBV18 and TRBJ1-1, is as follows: NAGVMQNPRHLVRRRGQEARLRCSPMKGHSHVYWYRQLPEEGLKFMVYLQKENIIDESGMPKERFSAEFPKEGPSILRIQQVVRGDSAAYFCASSLPGTANTEAFFGQGTRLTVV.

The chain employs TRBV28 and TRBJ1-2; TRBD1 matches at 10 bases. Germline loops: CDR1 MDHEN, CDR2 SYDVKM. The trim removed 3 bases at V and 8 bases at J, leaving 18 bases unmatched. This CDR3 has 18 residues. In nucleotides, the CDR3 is TGTGCCAGCAGTTTGATCCGGGACAGGGGACTCCATTCAGGGGGCTACACCTTC. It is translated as CASSLIRDRGLHSGGYTF.

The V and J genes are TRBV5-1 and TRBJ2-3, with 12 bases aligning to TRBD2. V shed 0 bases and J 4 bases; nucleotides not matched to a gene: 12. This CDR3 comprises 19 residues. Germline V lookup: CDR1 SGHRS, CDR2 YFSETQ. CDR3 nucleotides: TGCGCCAGCAGCTTGGGGCGGGCTAGCGGGAGGGCCGTGGCAGATACGCAGTATTTT. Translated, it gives CASSLGRASGRAVADTQYF.